The clone carrying this T cell receptor (beta chain) was observed at least ten times. Its matching antigen is unknown. CDR1 and CDR2 from the germline V gene are SGHRS and YFSETQ. The CDR3 contains 14 residues. V was shortened by 5 bases and J by 2 bases, with 14 bases between the two germline ends. The data are from a study of identical twins. Study-wide results and limits: The study drew conclusions from cross-sectional statistical analysis, not from following the same donors.

Healthy Caucasians were all of the donors. MiXCR, run by TCRdb on the 5' RACE reads, gives a single entry per CDR3 protein. The sample includes fewer than 250,000 distinct CDR3 sequences, roughly 7% of them seen just once. These data were likewise used in another study, on yellow fever vaccine responses in identical twins.

What was sequenced was memory (CD45RO+) T cells sorted from blood. The source is a woman in her late teens or twenties in good health. V usage is TRBV5-1 and J usage is TRBJ2-7; D is possibly TRBD1 (5 bases). This CDR3 reads CASSPSTGPYEQYF. As DNA, the CDR3 is TGCGCCAGCAGTCCCAGTACAGGTCCCTACGAGCAGTACTTC.